Shown below are 24 T cell receptor beta chains from a single sample sequenced in a study of graft-versus-host responses after intestinal transplantation. Method: immunoSEQ multiplex PCR; TCRdb's copy keeps in-frame clones and lacks some. The sample contains 20,000 to 25,000 clones, roughly 79% of which appear only once. The starting material, graft tissue, was processed to release intraepithelial and lamina propria lymphocytes. The sequenced sample was ileum tissue, obtained 12 days after intestinal transplant. These receptors came from a human patient who received an intestinal transplant, so some T cells may come from the graft donor.

The chain recombines TRBV18 with TRBJ2-7, with a tentative D call TRBD1 (6 bases). The germline V and J ends were trimmed by 6 bases and 2 bases, with 11 bases remaining between them. CDR1 is KGHSH, CDR2 LQKENI, per germline. This CDR3 is 13 amino acids long. This CDR3 is CASSLGQTYEQYF. The CDR3 DNA follows: TGTGCCAGCTCTCTCGGACAGACCTACGAGCAGTACTTC.

The CDR3 bases are TGTGCCAGCAGTTATAAGGCCAGGTCAGAGTCCGGCTACACCTTC. It translates to CASSYKARSESGYTF. The J gene is TRBJ1-2, the V gene TRBV6-5; no clear D. This CDR3 is built from 15 residues. The V end was cut by 3 bases, the J end by 8 bases, with 19 bases between. Germline V gives CDR1 MNHEY, CDR2 SVGAGI.

The J gene is TRBJ2-3, the V gene TRBV4-3, with 8 positions matching TRBD2. The CDR3 loop spans 15 amino acids. Germline V gives CDR1 LGHNA, CDR2 YSLEER. Losses at the gene ends were 2 bases for V and 2 bases for J; bases not matched to a gene: 3. The CDR3 sequence: CASSQIAGTTDTQYF. The CDR3 bases are TGCGCCAGCAGCCAAATAGCGGGGACCACAGATACGCAGTATTTT.

This rearrangement joins TRBV10-1 to TRBJ2-7; D is possibly TRBD2 (6 bases). Germline-derived CDR1 and CDR2 are WNHNN and SYGVQD (reference sequence). Trimming pared 6 bases from V and 4 bases from J, leaving 10 bases between. The CDR3 totals 12 residues. In nucleotides, the CDR3 is TGCGCCAGCAGGCGACGGGAGTACGAGCAGTACTTC. Protein: CASRRREYEQYF.

The chain joins TRBV5-6 to TRBJ1-1; maybe TRBD1 (5 bases). The CDR3 is 17 residues long. V was cut by 1 base and J by 0 bases, with 16 bases left in between. In germline, CDR1 is SGHDT, CDR2 YYEEEE. CDR3 DNA: TGTGCCAGCAGCTTGCCCGGGGGGGAGGCTATGAACACTGAAGCTTTCTTT. Residues: CASSLPGGEAMNTEAFF.

The chain links TRBV5-1 to TRBJ2-1; TRBD2 agrees at 10 bases. The V gene end was trimmed by 4 bases and the J gene end by 1 base; junction bases not matched to a gene: 8. The CDR3 is made up of 17 amino acids. Per germline, CDR1 SGHRS and CDR2 YFSETQ. The CDR3 here is CASSPTSGSKSYNEQFF. The DNA for the CDR3 is TGCGCCAGCAGCCCGACTAGCGGGTCCAAATCCTACAATGAGCAGTTCTTC.

The chain combines TRBV5-1 with TRBJ1-5; no reliable D call. CDR3 size: 13 residues. Germline lookup yields CDR1 SGHRS and CDR2 YFSETQ. V lost 3 bases and J 4 bases, leaving 8 bases between the germline ends. This chain's CDR3 is CASSYGGNQPQHF. CDR3 coding DNA: TGCGCCAGCAGCTACGGCGGGAATCAGCCCCAGCATTTT.

The chain has TRBV6-1 and TRBJ1-5; D not resolved. Per germline, CDR1 MNHNS and CDR2 SASEGT. V was shortened by 7 bases and J by 0 bases, with 10 bases between the two germline ends. The CDR3 loop spans 14 amino acids. The CDR3 DNA reads as TGTGCCAGCACCCAAGCCAATAGCAATCAGCCCCAGCATTTT. Translated: CASTQANSNQPQHF.

This sequence joins TRBV7-9 and TRBJ2-7; perhaps TRBD2 as D (5 bases). CDR1 and CDR2 (germline): SEHNR, FQNEAQ (reference sequence). V was trimmed by 4 bases and J by 7 bases, leaving 14 bases between them. The CDR3 consists of 13 residues. The CDR3 DNA reads as TGTGCCAGCAGCTCCCACAGCCCGGGGGAGCAGTACTTC. Amino acids: CASSSHSPGEQYF.

This chain uses TRBV2 with TRBJ1-6, with D possibly matching TRBD1 (5 bases). Germline V gene sequence: CDR1 SNHLY, CDR2 FYNNEI. CDR3 length: 18 residues. V lost 6 bases and J 0 bases, leaving 18 bases between the germline ends. CDR3 coding DNA: TGTGCCAGCAGCTTAGGGCGCGGGGGGAGCTCCTATAATTCACCCCTCCACTTT. Translated: CASSLGRGGSSYNSPLHF.

This clone was seen a handful of times. This chain links TRBV7-3 with TRBJ2-3; D not resolved. V gave up 5 bases and J gave up 4 bases, with 10 bases separating them. The CDR3 contains 13 residues. CDR1 is SGHTA and CDR2 is FQGTGA in the germline V gene. The CDR3 region has the DNA TGTGCCAGCAGCCCCCAAAGCGCAGATACGCAGTATTTT. It is translated as CASSPQSADTQYF.

The CDR3 is CASSAGGADTDTQYF. DNA for the CDR3: TGTGCCAGCAGTGCCGGGGGAGCGGACACAGATACGCAGTATTTT. V usage is TRBV6-4 and J usage is TRBJ2-3; tentative D call: TRBD2 (6 bases). The germline V and J ends were trimmed by 4 bases and 2 bases, with 13 bases remaining between them. Germline V CDR1 and CDR2: MRHNA, SNTAGT. The CDR3 is 15 amino acids.

This clone was counted only a few times. The genes are TRBV6-1 and TRBJ2-7; 7 nucleotides agree with TRBD1. The V and J ends lost 10 bases and 4 bases, in that order; junction bases with no gene match: 7. Germline V gene data show CDR1 as MNHNS and CDR2 as SASEGT. This CDR3 contains 12 residues. The CDR3 sequence: CATKGALYEQYF. In DNA, the CDR3 is TGTGCCACTAAGGGGGCGCTTTACGAGCAGTACTTC.

The J gene is TRBJ1-4, the V gene TRBV19, with 7 bases matching TRBD1. The CDR3 has 18 residues. V was clipped by 2 bases and J by 4 bases; unmatched bases: 13. The germline CDR1 and CDR2 sequences are LNHDA and SQIVND (reference sequence). DNA of the CDR3: TGTGCCAGTAGTATACCCCCGACAGGGAGGTATGGTAATGAAAAACTGTTTTTT. This translates into CASSIPPTGRYGNEKLFF.

V gene TRBV6-4 combines with J gene TRBJ2-2; TRBD1 is a possible D gene (6 bases). CDR3 length equals 15 residues. Per the germline V gene, CDR1 is MRHNA and CDR2 is SNTAGT. V was pared by 2 bases and J by 6 bases, with 13 bases between. The CDR3 region has the DNA TGTGCCAGCAGTGACGGGGCAGGGGACGCCGGGGAGCTGTTTTTT. It encodes CASSDGAGDAGELFF.

This chain connects TRBV19 to TRBJ1-1; D unresolved. Trimming cost V 10 bases and J 0 bases, with 6 bases left between them. The CDR3 length is 11 residues. Germline V lookup: CDR1 LNHDA, CDR2 SQIVND (reference sequence). This chain's CDR3 is CATGLNTEAFF. DNA for the CDR3: TGTGCCACCGGTCTGAACACTGAAGCTTTCTTT. Together with reference TRBV19 and TRBJ1-1, the CDR3 gives the full variable domain: DGGITQSPKYLFRKEGQNVTLSCEQNLNHDAMYWYRQDPGQGLRLIYYSQIVNDFQKGDIAEGYSVSREKKESFPLTVTSAQKNPTAFYLCATGLNTEAFFGQGTRLTVV.

J is TRBJ2-2 and V is TRBV4-1, with D perhaps matching TRBD1 (5 bases). The germline CDR1 and CDR2 sequences are MGHRA and YSYEKL. This CDR3 has 16 residues. Trimming left V 4 bases short and J 5 bases short, with 17 bases between. CDR3 sequence (DNA): TGCGCCAGCAGCCGCCCCATTAGCAGGGCTACCGGGGAGCTGTTTTTT. It specifies CASSRPISRATGELFF.

The chain uses TRBV7-2 and TRBJ2-7; D is perhaps TRBD1 (6 bases). The CDR3 spans 13 residues. V was shortened by 5 bases and J by 3 bases, with 11 bases between the two germline ends. The germline gives CDR1 SGHTA, CDR2 FQGNSA. CDR3 sequence: CASSPRQVYEQYF. As DNA, the CDR3 is TGTGCCAGCAGCCCACGACAGGTCTACGAGCAGTACTTC. Full variable domain (outside the CDR3, taken from reference TRBV7-2 and TRBJ2-7): GAGVSQSPSNKVTEKGKDVELRCDPISGHTALYWYRQSLGQGLEFLIYFQGNSAPDKSGLPSDRFSAERTGGSVSTLTIQRTQQEDSAVYLCASSPRQVYEQYFGPGTRLTVT.

The V call is TRBV10-2, the J call TRBJ1-5; maybe TRBD1 (5 bases). Germline CDR1 and CDR2: WSHSY and SAAADI. The CDR3 is made up of 13 amino acids. V lost 3 bases and J lost 5, with 8 bases in between. CDR3 sequence (DNA): TGCGCCAGCAGTGATGGGGGGTATCAGCCCCAGCATTTT. It encodes CASSDGGYQPQHF.

The CDR3, as DNA: TGCGCCAGCAGCTTGGTGTTCGCGGGTACTGAAGCTTTCTTT. Amino acid sequence: CASSLVFAGTEAFF. This sequence joins TRBV5-1 and TRBJ1-1, with D uncertain. Trimming took 0 bases from V and 5 from J, leaving 11 bases between them. Germline assignment: CDR1 SGHRS and CDR2 YFSETQ. The CDR3 covers 14 residues.

This clone came up a few times. CDR3 amino acids: CASSSGLVDGYTF. Here the CDR3 DNA reads TGTGCCAGCTCATCCGGACTGGTGGATGGCTACACCTTC. The chain combines TRBV18 with TRBJ1-2, with D hard to call. The V end lost 5 bases, the J end lost 6 bases, and 13 bases lay between the germline ends. CDR1 KGHSH and CDR2 LQKENI come from the germline V gene. CDR3 length: 13 amino acids.

This clone was observed a single time. The rearrangement joins TRBV2 to TRBJ2-1; 8 bases are a match to TRBD2. The CDR3 extends over 15 amino acids. Trimming at V came to 6 bases and at J to 4 bases, leaving 8 bases not matched to a gene. Per germline, CDR1 SNHLY and CDR2 FYNNEI. This CDR3 is CASSPGLAPYNEQFF. The DNA of the CDR3 is TGTGCCAGCAGCCCCGGACTAGCCCCATACAATGAGCAGTTCTTC.

The V gene is TRBV10-2, the J gene TRBJ1-1, with D maybe TRBD1 (6 bases). Trimming took 5 bases from V and 4 from J, leaving 8 bases between them. The CDR3 sequence is 12 residues long. Looked up from germline, CDR1 is WSHSY and CDR2 is SAAADI. CDR3 sequence (DNA): TGCGCCAGCAGTCAGGGGATCACTGAAGCTTTCTTT. This encodes CASSQGITEAFF.

CDR3 sequence: CASSQGGGDLTDTQYF. CDR3 nucleotide sequence: TGCGCCAGCAGCCAAGGAGGCGGGGATCTGACAGATACGCAGTATTTT. This chain joins TRBV4-1 and TRBJ2-3; maybe TRBD2 (6 bases). Germline loops: CDR1 MGHRA, CDR2 YSYEKL. The CDR3 contains 16 residues. Trimming left V 1 base short and J 3 bases short, with 14 bases between.